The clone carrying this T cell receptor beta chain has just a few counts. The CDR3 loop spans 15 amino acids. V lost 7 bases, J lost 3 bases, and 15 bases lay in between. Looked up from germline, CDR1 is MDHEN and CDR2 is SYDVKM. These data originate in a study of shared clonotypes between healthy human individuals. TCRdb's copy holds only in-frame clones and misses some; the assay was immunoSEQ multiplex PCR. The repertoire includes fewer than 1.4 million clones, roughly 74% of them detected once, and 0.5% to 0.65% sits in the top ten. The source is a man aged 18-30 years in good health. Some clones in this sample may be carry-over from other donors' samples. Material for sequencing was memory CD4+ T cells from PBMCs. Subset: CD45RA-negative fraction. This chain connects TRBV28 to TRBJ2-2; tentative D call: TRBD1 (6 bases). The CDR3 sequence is CASILGGRHTGELFF. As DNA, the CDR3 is TGTGCCAGCATTCTAGGGGGACGGCACACCGGGGAGCTGTTTTTT.